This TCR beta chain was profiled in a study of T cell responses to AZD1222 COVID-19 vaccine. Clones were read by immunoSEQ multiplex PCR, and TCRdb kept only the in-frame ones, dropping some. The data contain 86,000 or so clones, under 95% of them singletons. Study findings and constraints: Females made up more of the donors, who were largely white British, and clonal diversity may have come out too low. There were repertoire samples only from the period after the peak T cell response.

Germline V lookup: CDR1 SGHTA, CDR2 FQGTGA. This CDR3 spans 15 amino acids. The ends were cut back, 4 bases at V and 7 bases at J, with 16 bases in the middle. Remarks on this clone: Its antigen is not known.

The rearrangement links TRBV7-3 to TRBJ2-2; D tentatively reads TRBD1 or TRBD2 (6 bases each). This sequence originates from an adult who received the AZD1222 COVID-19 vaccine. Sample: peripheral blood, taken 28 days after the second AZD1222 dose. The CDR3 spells CASSSHKGGIGELFF. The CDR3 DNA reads TGTGCCAGCAGCTCCCACAAGGGGGGTATCGGGGAGCTGTTTTTT.